The entry below describes one TCR beta chain. This clonotype was seen many times. This clone's antigen is unknown. No qualities accompany the bases; no much larger clone lies one base away. The sample belongs to a study of T cells in Graves' hyperthyroidism and ophthalmopathy (dated by TCRdb to about 2019). The study in broad terms: Peripheral blood was collected at initial diagnosis, before any treatment. To identify distinguishing TCR V-J signatures, a discovery cohort of some 100 patients was used, comprising under 45 with Graves' ophthalmopathy and some 60 with stable Graves' hyperthyroidism. Whether ophthalmopathy could be predicted prospectively was tested in an independent validation cohort made up of 18 to 20 hyperthyroidism patients plus 17 patients who later progressed to ophthalmopathy. The approximately 100 discovery patients were randomly split 7:3 into training and test sets. In several Graves' hyperthyroidism patients, the study also compared T-cell repertoires from thyroid tissue with T-cell repertoires from blood. After blood sampling, hyperthyroidism patients were treated with methimazole at a starting dose of 30 mg daily, and ophthalmopathy patients were treated with high-dose intravenous methylprednisolone. The paper reports TCR Vbeta CDR3 sequencing of roughly 140 peripheral blood samples: 40 or so ophthalmopathy, under 80 hyperthyroidism and around 17 progressor patients. General study outcomes and caveats: In validation, the model predicted progression to ophthalmopathy with 55% to 71% sensitivity and less than 75% specificity, a median of approximately 6.7 months before onset. In cross-validation, a model built on a 13 V-J signature told ophthalmopathy apart from stable hyperthyroidism with 85% to 90% sensitivity and around 81% specificity, and in testing the same model reached 80%/75%. No statistical method was used to fix the sample size in advance, and group allocation was not hidden from the investigators. Most expanded thyroid clonotypes (frequency above 0.001) were also detected in blood, suggesting blood repertoires may reflect thyroid immune responses.

The CDR1 and CDR2 encoded by the germline V gene (reference sequence) are MNHEY and SMNVEV. V and J are truncated by 1 base and 0 bases respectively, leaving an intervening sequence of 10 bases. The CDR3, from cysteine to phenylalanine, totals 16 residues. Here the CDR3 DNA is all that survives: 48 bases in frame from base 1. A patient counted as having stable Graves' hyperthyroidism if no progression to ophthalmopathy occurred over 18 months of follow-up. Hyperthyroidism patients were newly diagnosed, had a disease duration of under 2 months, and were aged 18 to 65 years. Any patient with an uncontrolled infection, another autoimmune disease, pregnancy or lactation was excluded. Diagnoses were established on the basis of clinical symptoms, serum thyroxine and TRAb, thyroid ultrasound, and orbital computed tomography. Ficoll-Paque density gradient centrifugation was used to isolate PBMCs from under 11 ml of fresh peripheral blood. Total RNA was extracted with Trizol reagent, and quality was checked on an Agilent 2100 Bioanalyzer.

TCR beta CDR3 regions were amplified from RNA transcripts. For the first round of RT-PCR on the TCR CDR3, the HTBI primer set was used together with the Qiagen OneStep RT-PCR kit. A second multiplex PCR round built the libraries, followed by size selection and purification. The libraries were sequenced on an Illumina HiSeq2000 using paired-end 100 bp reads. As for how the authors treated the data: SOAPnuke was used to process the raw data, throwing out any read that contained adapters or uncalled bases, had a mean Phred below 15, or lacked an exact constant-primer or identifier match. High-quality paired reads were merged with COPE v1.2.5, and unique nucleotide sequences were defined as clonotypes. Clonotypes were aligned to IMGT TRBV, TRBD and TRBJ reference segments using MiTCR v1.1. Only V-J combinations with frequency above 0.0001, covering about 99% of repertoires, were analysed. The TCS score was defined as the ratio of F50 (clonal expansion) to E x V (chaos), calculated using BLOSUM62-based TCRdist between CDR3 peptides within each V-J. Welch's t-statistics and random forest reduced approximately 520 V-J features to under 15, which were used in a naive Bayes classifier (R e1071). TCRdb trimmed public reads at Q25 via fastp, called clones via MiXCR and kept in-frame beta chains. CDR3 protein duplicates are merged, each entry listing the most common genes and DNA. The V and J calls and clone size come from TCRdb's table, not from the authors' own analysis. The sample data list over 150,000 distinct CDR3 sequences, and approximately 16% of these were observed just once. Roughly 49% of the sample belongs to the ten largest clones.

What was sequenced was blood. Recombination linked TRBV27 to TRBJ2-4, and the D gene may be TRBD1, 6 bases matching. This TCR was recovered from a woman aged 45-65 years with Graves' hyperthyroidism. The CDR3 protein sequence reads: CASSLWAGEAKNIQYF. DNA sequence: TGTGCCAGCAGTTTATGGGCAGGGGAAGCCAAAAACATTCAGTACTTC.